One sample yielded the 27 T cell receptor beta chains listed below, sequenced in a study of blood T cell repertoires in COVID-19. Libraries were prepared by immunoSEQ multiplex PCR; TCRdb keeps only in-frame clonotypes and omits some of them. The repertoire holds about 300,000 clones, with about nine tenths as singletons. Material: peripheral blood. The receptors shown here come from a woman in her twenties or thirties with COVID-19, enrolled during active disease.

V and J are TRBV2 and TRBJ2-2; 10 positions match TRBD1. CDR1 and CDR2 (germline): SNHLY, FYNNEI. The CDR3 has 13 residues. J was trimmed by 7 bases and V by 9 bases; bases with no gene match: 5. The CDR3: CASDRGPGGELFF. The CDR3 DNA reads as TGTGCCAGTGACAGGGGGCCGGGCGGGGAGCTGTTTTTT.

Remarks on this clone: The junction departs from germline at one end; a sequencing error may be responsible. The chain uses TRBV14 and TRBJ2-1; D is uncertain. The CDR3 is 15 residues long. Germline lookup yields CDR1 SGHDN and CDR2 FVKESK. The CDR3 loop reads CASSQGVVPYNEQFF. In nucleotides, the CDR3 is TGTGCCAGCAGTCAAGGCGTAGTCCCGTACAATGAGCAGTTCTTC.

This chain connects TRBV24-1 to TRBJ1-1; no definite D call. The CDR3 consists of 13 residues. V was shortened by 4 bases and J by 0 bases, with 5 bases between the two germline ends. Germline loops: CDR1 KGHDR, CDR2 SFDVKD. The CDR3 DNA is TGTGCCACCAGTGAGGGAGTGAACACTGAAGCTTTCTTT. Translated, it gives CATSEGVNTEAFF.

The gene calls are TRBV2 and TRBJ1-2; no definite D call. V lost 7 bases and J 8 bases, leaving 17 bases between the germline ends. Germline lookup yields CDR1 SNHLY and CDR2 FYNNEI. This CDR3 spans 13 amino acids. The CDR3 here is CASNGESGGGYTF. CDR3 DNA sequence: TGTGCCAGCAACGGGGAATCGGGAGGCGGCTACACCTTC. The variable domain in full, with the rest retrieved from reference TRBV2 and TRBJ1-2, is EPEVTQTPSHQVTQMGQEVILRCVPISNHLYFYWYRQILGQKVEFLVSFYNNEISEKSEIFDDQFSVERPDGSNFTLKIRSTKLEDSAMYFCASNGESGGGYTFGSGTRLTVV.

This chain connects TRBV7-9 to TRBJ1-2; tentatively, D is TRBD1 (5 bases). This CDR3 is 11 amino acids long. From germline, CDR1 is SEHNR and CDR2 FQNEAQ (reference sequence). Trimming removed 6 bases from V and 8 bases from J, with 10 bases in between. The CDR3, as DNA: TGTGCCAGCAGGACAGCGAGGGGCTACACCTTC. Its protein product is CASRTARGYTF.

The V call is TRBV28, the J call TRBJ1-3, with 7 bases identical to TRBD1. Germline loops: CDR1 MDHEN, CDR2 SYDVKM. The CDR3 spans 14 residues. Trimming took 8 bases from V and 3 from J; bases not matched to a gene: 7. This CDR3 reads CASRRQGGGNTIYF. The CDR3 DNA reads TGTGCCAGCCGTCGACAGGGTGGTGGAAACACCATATATTTT.

This clone has a handful of counts. An end of the junction does not agree with germline; a read error may underlie this. The chain couples TRBV14 to TRBJ1-3; D gene uncertain. Germline V gene sequence: CDR1 SGHDN, CDR2 FVKESK. The CDR3 has 17 amino acids. The CDR3 DNA reads TGTGCCAGCCGCCATGGAGGTTGGGCGACCTCTGGAAACACCATATATTTT. This encodes CASRHGGWATSGNTIYF.

On this clone: The sample has other DNA sequences that encode this CDR3 too. The genes are TRBV7-9 and TRBJ1-5, with 7 nucleotides matching TRBD1. The CDR3 runs to 13 residues. V shed 4 bases and J 4 bases; nucleotides not matched to a gene: 1. Germline V CDR1 and CDR2: SEHNR, FQNEAQ (reference sequence). The CDR3 here is CASSSGGNQPQHF. The CDR3, as DNA: TGTGCCAGCAGCTCAGGGGGAAATCAGCCCCAGCATTTT.

This clone was observed a few times. The rearrangement links TRBV7-2 to TRBJ2-2, with D tentatively TRBD2 (5 bases). The CDR3 loop spans 15 amino acids. CDR1 and CDR2 (germline): SGHTA, FQGNSA. V lost 4 bases and J lost 4, with 13 bases in between. The CDR3 protein is CASSSRRGGTGELFF. In DNA, the CDR3 is TGTGCCAGCAGCTCCCGACGAGGAGGCACCGGGGAGCTGTTTTTT.

The chain combines TRBV4-2 with TRBJ2-3, with D unclear. V was pared by 1 base and J by 2 bases, with 10 bases between. The CDR3 spans 15 residues. Germline V lookup: CDR1 LGHNA, CDR2 YNFKEQ. The CDR3 nucleotides read TGTGCCAGCAGCCAAGGGTCACTTACCACAGATACGCAGTATTTT. This gives the protein CASSQGSLTTDTQYF.

V gene TRBV6-6 combines with J gene TRBJ1-5; D gene uncertain. CDR1 and CDR2 (germline): MNHNY, SVGAGI (reference sequence). This CDR3 contains 14 residues. V was shortened by 4 bases and J by 7 bases, with 14 bases between the two germline ends. This chain's CDR3 is CASSSPGVGQPQHF. CDR3 DNA: TGTGCCAGCAGTTCTCCCGGTGTCGGGCAGCCCCAGCATTTT.

This chain uses TRBV11-2 with TRBJ1-1; D uncertain. The CDR3 has 13 residues. V was pared by 5 bases and J by 1 base, with 8 bases between. Germline V gene data show CDR1 as SGHAT and CDR2 as FQNNGV. CDR3 loop: CASSNQENTEAFF. The CDR3 region has the DNA TGTGCCAGCAGCAATCAGGAGAACACTGAAGCTTTCTTT.

The chain couples TRBV19 to TRBJ2-5; D gene unclear. Per the germline V gene, CDR1 is LNHDA and CDR2 is SQIVND (reference sequence). V dropped 9 bases and J dropped 2 bases, with 19 bases sitting between them. This CDR3 has 15 amino acids. The CDR3 nucleotides are TGTGCCAGCCAGAGTGTAAAGGAGTCGCAAGAGACCCAGTACTTC. Translation: CASQSVKESQETQYF.

The chain has TRBV11-3 and TRBJ1-1; weak D call: TRBD1 (6 bases). The CDR3 is 14 residues long. CDR1 SGHNT and CDR2 YENEEA come from the germline V gene. V lost 7 bases, J lost 6 bases, and 18 bases lay in between. As DNA, the CDR3 is TGTGCCAGCACCGCAGGGGATGTGAAGGCTGAAGCTTTCTTT. Translating gives CASTAGDVKAEAFF.

The V gene is TRBV5-1, the J gene TRBJ2-3; TRBD2 aligns across 9 bases. V was clipped by 6 bases and J by 3 bases; unmatched bases: 11. CDR3 length: 16 residues. Germline CDR1 is SGHRS and CDR2 is YFSETQ. This chain's CDR3 is CASKNLAAGGTDTQYF. The CDR3 DNA is TGCGCCAGCAAGAATTTAGCAGCGGGGGGAACAGATACGCAGTATTTT.

The rearrangement uses TRBV5-6 and TRBJ1-6; D might be TRBD1 (5 bases). The V end lost 1 base, the J end lost 10 bases, and 15 bases lay between the germline ends. The CDR3 has 15 amino acids. Germline-derived CDR1 and CDR2 are SGHDT and YYEEEE. CDR3 loop: CASSLYGAVGSPLHF. DNA for the CDR3: TGTGCCAGCAGCTTGTATGGGGCGGTGGGGTCACCCCTCCACTTT. The complete variable domain, with remaining parts taken from reference TRBV5-6 and TRBJ1-6, reads DAGVTQSPTHLIKTRGQQVTLRCSPKSGHDTVSWYQQALGQGPQFIFQYYEEEERQRGNFPDRFSGHQFPNYSSELNVNALLLGDSALYLCASSLYGAVGSPLHFGNGTRLTVT.

V usage is TRBV12-5 and J usage is TRBJ2-1; a possible D gene is TRBD1 (5 bases). The CDR3 loop spans 15 amino acids. Looked up from germline, CDR1 is LGHNT and CDR2 is FRNRAP. Trimming stripped 1 base from V and 4 bases from J, with 11 bases between. CDR3 DNA sequence: TGTGCTAGTGGTTTGGACGTCCAGGGATACAATGAGCAGTTCTTC. Its translation: CASGLDVQGYNEQFF. Full variable domain (remainder filled in from reference TRBV12-5 and TRBJ2-1): DARVTQTPRHKVTEMGQEVTMRCQPILGHNTVFWYRQTMMQGLELLAYFRNRAPLDDSGMPKDRFSAEMPDATLATLKIQPSEPRDSAVYFCASGLDVQGYNEQFFGPGTRLTVL.

The chain joins TRBV11-2 to TRBJ2-3; 7 positions match TRBD2. CDR3 length equals 15 residues. CDR1 and CDR2 (germline): SGHAT, FQNNGV. Germline trimming cut 5 bases from V and 1 base from J; bases unmatched to any gene: 6. The chain's CDR3 is CASSPWEGRTDTQYF. The CDR3 region has the DNA TGTGCCAGCAGCCCGTGGGAGGGGCGCACAGATACGCAGTATTTT. The full variable domain, its missing parts supplied by reference TRBV11-2 and TRBJ2-3, is EAGVAQSPRYKIIEKRQSVAFWCNPISGHATLYWYQQILGQGPKLLIQFQNNGVVDDSQLPKDRFSAERLKGVDSTLKIQPAKLEDSAVYLCASSPWEGRTDTQYFGPGTRLTVL.

For the CDR3, the DNA is TGCGCCAGCAGCACCCTGACAGGTCATACTAACTATGGCTACACCTTC. Its protein is CASSTLTGHTNYGYTF. The V call is TRBV5-1, the J call TRBJ1-2, with D possibly TRBD1 on 6 matching bases. The CDR3 is 16 residues long. The V and J ends lost 4 bases and 0 bases respectively, with 16 bases between them. The V gene's germline CDR1 is SGHRS and CDR2 YFSETQ.

CDR3 loop: CAISSTGNEQYV. Written as DNA, the CDR3 is TGTGCCATCAGTTCGACAGGGAACGAGCAGTACGTC. V is TRBV10-3 and J is TRBJ2-7, with 7 bases aligning to TRBD1. CDR3 length: 12 residues. The J segment lost 5 bases and the V segment lost 5 bases, leaving 3 bases of the junction unmatched. Looked up from germline, CDR1 is ENHRY and CDR2 is SYGVKD.

The J gene is TRBJ2-7, the V gene TRBV7-7; a weak D match, TRBD2 (5 bases). Germline CDR1 reads SSHAT; CDR2 reads FNYEAQ (reference sequence). The CDR3 covers 17 residues. The DNA of the CDR3 is TGTGCTAGCAGCTTAAGGCGCCCCGGGAAGGCTTACTACGAGCAGTACGTC. This encodes CASSLRRPGKAYYEQYV.

This rearrangement joins TRBV28 to TRBJ1-5, with TRBD1 identical over 8 bases. The CDR3 extends over 15 amino acids. Trimming took 5 bases from V and 3 from J; bases not matched to a gene: 6. The germline gives CDR1 MDHEN, CDR2 SYDVKM. The CDR3 protein is CASSTGGGVNQPQHF. CDR3 in DNA: TGTGCCAGCAGTACAGGGGGAGGTGTCAATCAGCCCCAGCATTTT. The whole variable domain, remainder taken from reference TRBV28 and TRBJ1-5, is DVKVTQSSRYLVKRTGEKVFLECVQDMDHENMFWYRQDPGLGLRLIYFSYDVKMKEKGDIPEGYSVSREKKERFSLILESASTNQTSMYLCASSTGGGVNQPQHFGDGTRLSIL.

The chain combines TRBV19 with TRBJ2-1; 7 bases align to TRBD1. The CDR3 is made up of 16 amino acids. The ends lost 1 base at V and 4 bases at J; junction bases unmatched: 7. Germline-derived CDR1 and CDR2 are LNHDA and SQIVND (reference sequence). CDR3 nucleotide sequence: TGTGCCAGTAGTATAGCCGGGACAGCTTATTACAATGAGCAGTTCTTC. Protein sequence: CASSIAGTAYYNEQFF. The full variable domain, its missing parts supplied by reference TRBV19 and TRBJ2-1, is DGGITQSPKYLFRKEGQNVTLSCEQNLNHDAMYWYRQDPGQGLRLIYYSQIVNDFQKGDIAEGYSVSREKKESFPLTVTSAQKNPTAFYLCASSIAGTAYYNEQFFGPGTRLTVL.

The chain recombines TRBV19 with TRBJ1-2, with 9 bases fitting TRBD1. The trim removed 9 bases at V and 7 bases at J, leaving 12 bases unmatched. Germline V lookup: CDR1 LNHDA, CDR2 SQIVND (reference sequence). The CDR3 is 14 residues long. CDR3: CASHQQGASSGYTF. CDR3 in DNA: TGTGCCAGCCATCAACAGGGGGCGTCTTCTGGCTACACCTTC. Complete variable domain (other parts from reference TRBV19 and TRBJ1-2): DGGITQSPKYLFRKEGQNVTLSCEQNLNHDAMYWYRQDPGQGLRLIYYSQIVNDFQKGDIAEGYSVSREKKESFPLTVTSAQKNPTAFYLCASHQQGASSGYTFGSGTRLTVV.

This clone was detected only a few times. V usage is TRBV4-1 and J usage is TRBJ1-2; TRBD1 might be the D (6 bases). CDR1 MGHRA and CDR2 YSYEKL come from the germline V gene. V lost 6 bases and J lost 0, with 20 bases in between. The CDR3 is made up of 17 amino acids. The CDR3 protein is CASSLTDGGGPNYGYTF. The DNA of the CDR3 is TGCGCCAGCAGTCTCACTGATGGGGGCGGGCCTAACTATGGCTACACCTTC.

The rearrangement uses TRBV3-1 (or the pseudogene TRBV3-2) and TRBJ2-7, with TRBD1 as a possible D gene (6 bases). The CDR3 runs 13 residues. V was cut by 3 bases and J by 4 bases, with 10 bases left in between. Germline lookup yields CDR1 LGHDT and CDR2 YNNKEL (reference sequence). The CDR3 here is CASSQGAQYEQYF. In DNA, the CDR3 is TGTGCCAGCAGCCAGGGGGCGCAGTACGAGCAGTACTTC.

The V call is TRBV3-1 (or the pseudogene TRBV3-2), the J call TRBJ1-6; a possible D gene is TRBD1 (6 bases). Germline-derived CDR1 and CDR2 are LGHDT and YNNKEL (reference sequence). Trimming removed 8 bases from V and 7 bases from J, with 15 bases in between. The CDR3 extends over 14 amino acids. CDR3 in amino acids: CASGEGVSNSPLHF. The CDR3 nucleotides are TGTGCCAGCGGCGAGGGGGTTAGCAATTCACCCCTCCACTTT.